Following are 21 T cell receptor beta chains from one sample sequenced in a study of blood T cell repertoires in COVID-19. Data came from immunoSEQ multiplex PCR; TCRdb stores just in-frame clones and leaves some out. The table includes 120,000 or so clones, about 75% detected once. The sample was peripheral blood. The receptors shown here come from a woman aged 80 or older with active or convalescent COVID-19.

The V gene is TRBV5-8, the J gene TRBJ2-1; TRBD1 aligns across 9 bases. This CDR3 region has 15 residues. CDR1 and CDR2 (germline): SGHTS, YDEGEE. The junction had 6 bases not matched to a gene; V was cut back by 4 bases and J by 4 bases. The CDR3 spells CASSQGQGAYNEQFF. The CDR3 nucleotides are TGTGCCAGCAGCCAGGGACAGGGAGCATACAATGAGCAGTTCTTC.

This chain links TRBV4-1 with TRBJ2-5; 13 nucleotides line up with TRBD2. Germline trimming cut 1 base from V and 2 bases from J; bases unmatched to any gene: 4. The CDR3 totals 17 residues. The V gene's germline CDR1 is MGHRA and CDR2 YSYEKL. The CDR3 DNA sequence: TGCGCCAGCAGCCAAGGGACTAGCGGGAGTATACAAGAGACCCAGTACTTC. This gives the protein CASSQGTSGSIQETQYF.

This sequence joins TRBV6-2 or TRBV6-3 and TRBJ2-3; possible D gene TRBD1, 6 bases. This CDR3 has 14 amino acids. Germline V gene data show CDR1 as MNHEY and CDR2 as SVGEGT. Trimming removed 6 bases at V and 4 bases at J, with 14 bases between. CDR3 nucleotide sequence: TGTGCCAGCAGCGACAGGATTCAGGCAGATACGCAGTATTTT. Translating gives CASSDRIQADTQYF.

The V call is TRBV6-2 or TRBV6-3, the J call TRBJ2-7; a possible D gene is TRBD2 (6 bases). V was shortened by 5 bases and J by 3 bases, with 14 bases between the two germline ends. Per germline, CDR1 MNHEY and CDR2 SVGEGT. The CDR3 has 14 amino acids. In nucleotides, the CDR3 is TGTGCCAGCAGTCCCTCCGGGACTTACTACGAGCAGTACTTC. It encodes CASSPSGTYYEQYF.

CDR3 in DNA: TGTGCCAGTAGTATTGTGGCAACACAGACTACGCAGTATTTT. This gives the protein CASSIVATQTTQYF. This chain joins TRBV19 and TRBJ2-3; unclear D gene. The V and J ends lost 3 bases and 8 bases respectively, with 15 bases between them. In germline, CDR1 is LNHDA, CDR2 SQIVND (reference sequence). There are 14 residues in the CDR3.

The chain carries TRBV6-5 and TRBJ2-1; TRBD2 agrees at 7 bases. Trimming cost V 2 bases and J 0 bases; bases outside gene matches: 4. Germline loops: CDR1 MNHEY, CDR2 SVGAGI. This CDR3 region has 16 residues. The CDR3, as DNA: TGTGCCAGCAGTTACCGAGCGGGGAGCTCCTACAATGAGCAGTTCTTC. As protein: CASSYRAGSSYNEQFF.

For the CDR3, the DNA is TGCGCCAGCAGCCATAGCGGATACCAAGAGACCCAGTACTTC. Translated, it gives CASSHSGYQETQYF. The chain employs TRBV5-1 and TRBJ2-5; D may be TRBD2 (6 bases). Per germline, CDR1 SGHRS and CDR2 YFSETQ. Trimming left V 4 bases short and J 0 bases short, with 10 bases between. The CDR3 runs 14 residues.

V and J are TRBV5-4 and TRBJ1-2, with D hard to call. Between the trimmed V and J ends, which lost 2 bases and 2 bases, there was a span of 16 bases. CDR1 is SGHNT, CDR2 YYREEE, per germline (reference sequence). This CDR3 spans 16 amino acids. CDR3 amino acids: CASSFEGSRMNYGYTF. CDR3 bases: TGTGCCAGCAGCTTTGAGGGCAGCAGAATGAACTATGGCTACACCTTC.

The rearrangement links TRBV9 to TRBJ2-7; TRBD2 aligns across 10 bases. Germline V gene sequence: CDR1 SGDLS, CDR2 YYNGEE. The CDR3 totals 18 residues. The V segment lost 4 bases and the J segment 3 bases; nucleotides outside the gene matches: 16. CDR3 amino acids: CASSTPNESSGRLYEQYF. CDR3 coding DNA: TGTGCCAGCAGCACCCCCAACGAGTCTAGCGGGAGACTCTACGAGCAGTACTTC.

The chain joins TRBV28 to TRBJ1-1; D remains unclear. With 6 bases removed from V and 0 bases from J, the gap between germline ends came to 5 bases. Germline-derived CDR1 and CDR2 are MDHEN and SYDVKM. CDR3 length equals 12 residues. CDR3 in amino acids: CASSPMNTEAFF. CDR3 DNA sequence: TGTGCCAGCAGCCCTATGAACACTGAAGCTTTCTTT.

This chain links TRBV9 with TRBJ1-2; 7 positions agree with TRBD1. Germline V gene lookup returns CDR1 SGDLS and CDR2 YYNGEE. The trim removed 4 bases at V and 8 bases at J, leaving 11 bases unmatched. The length of the CDR3 is 14 residues. CDR3: CASSFTTGRTGYTF. Written as DNA, the CDR3 is TGTGCCAGCAGCTTCACGACAGGGCGGACCGGCTACACCTTC.

This clone was seen a few times. The chain uses TRBV29-1 and TRBJ2-1, with D possibly matching TRBD2 (5 bases). Trimming stripped 4 bases from V and 4 bases from J, with 11 bases between. The CDR3 has 13 amino acids. Germline V gene sequence: CDR1 SQVTM, CDR2 ANQGSEA. Here the CDR3 reads CSVVDSGYNEQFF. As DNA, the CDR3 is TGCAGCGTTGTTGACTCGGGGTACAATGAGCAGTTCTTC.

CDR3 protein: CASSPSRPSGANVLTF. CDR3 bases: TGTGCCAGCTCACCAAGCCGTCCCTCTGGGGCCAACGTCCTGACTTTC. The chain employs TRBV18 and TRBJ2-6; no firm D call. CDR1 is KGHSH, CDR2 LQKENI, per germline. The CDR3 spans 16 residues. The V and J ends lost 2 bases and 0 bases respectively, with 8 bases between them.

This chain links TRBV18 with TRBJ1-1; D is ambiguous. The CDR3 spans 12 residues. Trimming shortened V by 3 bases and J by 10 bases, and 12 bases separated the two germline ends. Per the germline V gene, CDR1 is KGHSH and CDR2 is LQKENI. Here the CDR3 reads CASSPRESGAFF. DNA of the CDR3: TGTGCCAGCTCACCTAGGGAGTCAGGAGCTTTCTTT.

V is TRBV2 and J is TRBJ1-6; possibly TRBD1 for D (5 bases). Germline loops: CDR1 SNHLY, CDR2 FYNNEI. V lost 6 bases to trimming and J lost 6 bases, with 15 bases between them. The length of the CDR3 is 15 residues. The chain's CDR3 is CASSPQGMTNSPLHF. CDR3 coding DNA: TGTGCCAGCAGCCCCCAGGGAATGACTAATTCACCCCTCCACTTT.

V and J are TRBV5-1 and TRBJ2-3, with 8 bases identical to TRBD1. The CDR3 loop spans 13 amino acids. V gave up 4 bases and J gave up 6 bases; unmatched junction bases: 4. Germline V gives CDR1 SGHRS, CDR2 YFSETQ. The CDR3 reads CASSPWTGDTQYF. CDR3 coding DNA: TGCGCCAGCAGCCCCTGGACAGGGGATACGCAGTATTTT. The complete variable domain, with remaining parts taken from reference TRBV5-1 and TRBJ2-3, reads KAGVTQTPRYLIKTRGQQVTLSCSPISGHRSVSWYQQTPGQGLQFLFEYFSETQRNKGNFPGRFSGRQFSNSRSEMNVSTLELGDSALYLCASSPWTGDTQYFGPGTRLTVL.

The chain has TRBV5-5 and TRBJ1-5; D may be TRBD1 (5 bases). The CDR3 contains 15 residues. Per germline, CDR1 SGHKS and CDR2 YYEKEE (reference sequence). The V gene lost 1 base and the J gene lost 4 bases, with 12 bases spanning the gap. This CDR3 is CASSLQWGPNQPQHF. The DNA for the CDR3 is TGTGCCAGCAGCTTGCAGTGGGGCCCGAATCAGCCCCAGCATTTT.

The rearrangement uses TRBV6-2 or TRBV6-3 and TRBJ2-1; possible D gene TRBD2, 5 bases. Trimming took off 4 bases at V and 6 bases at J, with 7 bases between the two ends. This CDR3 has 12 residues. Germline V gene data show CDR1 as MNHEY and CDR2 as SVGEGT. The CDR3 region has the DNA TGTGCCAGCAGTTCACGGGGCAATGAGCAGTTCTTC. Its translation: CASSSRGNEQFF.

The chain carries TRBV3-1 (or the pseudogene TRBV3-2) and TRBJ1-5, with no clear D. The CDR3 consists of 12 residues. CDR1 is LGHDT, CDR2 YNNKEL, per germline (reference sequence). V shed 4 bases and J shed 7 bases, with 8 bases lying between them. The CDR3 protein is CASSLSGQPQHF. For the CDR3, the DNA is TGTGCCAGCAGCCTTAGCGGACAGCCCCAGCATTTT.

The chain uses TRBV29-1 and TRBJ2-7; D call uncertain. CDR1 and CDR2 from the germline V gene are SQVTM and ANQGSEA. The CDR3 loop spans 13 amino acids. Deletions cut 4 bases from V and 6 bases from J, with 16 bases between. The CDR3 nucleotides are TGCAGCGTTGTCCATTACCGAACCAGCGAGCAGTACTTC. Translating it yields CSVVHYRTSEQYF.

The chain's CDR3 is CASSPFADTQYF. The CDR3 DNA reads as TGCGCCAGCAGCCCGTTCGCAGATACGCAGTATTTT. The V call is TRBV5-1, the J call TRBJ2-3; D is unclear. The V end lost 4 bases, the J end lost 4 bases, and 7 bases lay between the germline ends. Germline CDR1 is SGHRS and CDR2 is YFSETQ. The CDR3 consists of 12 residues.